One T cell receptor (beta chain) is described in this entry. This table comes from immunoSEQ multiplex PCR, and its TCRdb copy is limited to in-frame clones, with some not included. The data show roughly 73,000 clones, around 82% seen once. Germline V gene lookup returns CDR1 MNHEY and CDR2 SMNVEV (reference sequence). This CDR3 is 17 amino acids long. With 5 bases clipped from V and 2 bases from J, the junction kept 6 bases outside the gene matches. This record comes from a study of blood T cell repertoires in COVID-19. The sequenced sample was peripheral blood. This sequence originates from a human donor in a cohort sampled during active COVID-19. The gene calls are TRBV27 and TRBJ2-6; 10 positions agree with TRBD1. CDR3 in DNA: TGTGCCAGCAGTCCCCTCGGACAGGGGGCTGGGGCCAACGTCCTGACTTTC. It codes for CASSPLGQGAGANVLTF.